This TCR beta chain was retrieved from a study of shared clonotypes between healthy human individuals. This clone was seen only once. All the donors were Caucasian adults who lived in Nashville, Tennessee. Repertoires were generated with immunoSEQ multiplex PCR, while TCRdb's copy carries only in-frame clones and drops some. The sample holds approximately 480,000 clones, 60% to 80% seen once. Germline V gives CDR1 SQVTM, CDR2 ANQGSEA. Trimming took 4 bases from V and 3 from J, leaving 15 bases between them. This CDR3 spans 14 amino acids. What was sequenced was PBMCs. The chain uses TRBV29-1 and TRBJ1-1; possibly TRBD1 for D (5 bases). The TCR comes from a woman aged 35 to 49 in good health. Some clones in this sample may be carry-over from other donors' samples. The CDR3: CSVGTGPADTEAFF. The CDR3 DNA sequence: TGCAGCGTTGGCACGGGGCCCGCCGACACTGAAGCTTTCTTT.